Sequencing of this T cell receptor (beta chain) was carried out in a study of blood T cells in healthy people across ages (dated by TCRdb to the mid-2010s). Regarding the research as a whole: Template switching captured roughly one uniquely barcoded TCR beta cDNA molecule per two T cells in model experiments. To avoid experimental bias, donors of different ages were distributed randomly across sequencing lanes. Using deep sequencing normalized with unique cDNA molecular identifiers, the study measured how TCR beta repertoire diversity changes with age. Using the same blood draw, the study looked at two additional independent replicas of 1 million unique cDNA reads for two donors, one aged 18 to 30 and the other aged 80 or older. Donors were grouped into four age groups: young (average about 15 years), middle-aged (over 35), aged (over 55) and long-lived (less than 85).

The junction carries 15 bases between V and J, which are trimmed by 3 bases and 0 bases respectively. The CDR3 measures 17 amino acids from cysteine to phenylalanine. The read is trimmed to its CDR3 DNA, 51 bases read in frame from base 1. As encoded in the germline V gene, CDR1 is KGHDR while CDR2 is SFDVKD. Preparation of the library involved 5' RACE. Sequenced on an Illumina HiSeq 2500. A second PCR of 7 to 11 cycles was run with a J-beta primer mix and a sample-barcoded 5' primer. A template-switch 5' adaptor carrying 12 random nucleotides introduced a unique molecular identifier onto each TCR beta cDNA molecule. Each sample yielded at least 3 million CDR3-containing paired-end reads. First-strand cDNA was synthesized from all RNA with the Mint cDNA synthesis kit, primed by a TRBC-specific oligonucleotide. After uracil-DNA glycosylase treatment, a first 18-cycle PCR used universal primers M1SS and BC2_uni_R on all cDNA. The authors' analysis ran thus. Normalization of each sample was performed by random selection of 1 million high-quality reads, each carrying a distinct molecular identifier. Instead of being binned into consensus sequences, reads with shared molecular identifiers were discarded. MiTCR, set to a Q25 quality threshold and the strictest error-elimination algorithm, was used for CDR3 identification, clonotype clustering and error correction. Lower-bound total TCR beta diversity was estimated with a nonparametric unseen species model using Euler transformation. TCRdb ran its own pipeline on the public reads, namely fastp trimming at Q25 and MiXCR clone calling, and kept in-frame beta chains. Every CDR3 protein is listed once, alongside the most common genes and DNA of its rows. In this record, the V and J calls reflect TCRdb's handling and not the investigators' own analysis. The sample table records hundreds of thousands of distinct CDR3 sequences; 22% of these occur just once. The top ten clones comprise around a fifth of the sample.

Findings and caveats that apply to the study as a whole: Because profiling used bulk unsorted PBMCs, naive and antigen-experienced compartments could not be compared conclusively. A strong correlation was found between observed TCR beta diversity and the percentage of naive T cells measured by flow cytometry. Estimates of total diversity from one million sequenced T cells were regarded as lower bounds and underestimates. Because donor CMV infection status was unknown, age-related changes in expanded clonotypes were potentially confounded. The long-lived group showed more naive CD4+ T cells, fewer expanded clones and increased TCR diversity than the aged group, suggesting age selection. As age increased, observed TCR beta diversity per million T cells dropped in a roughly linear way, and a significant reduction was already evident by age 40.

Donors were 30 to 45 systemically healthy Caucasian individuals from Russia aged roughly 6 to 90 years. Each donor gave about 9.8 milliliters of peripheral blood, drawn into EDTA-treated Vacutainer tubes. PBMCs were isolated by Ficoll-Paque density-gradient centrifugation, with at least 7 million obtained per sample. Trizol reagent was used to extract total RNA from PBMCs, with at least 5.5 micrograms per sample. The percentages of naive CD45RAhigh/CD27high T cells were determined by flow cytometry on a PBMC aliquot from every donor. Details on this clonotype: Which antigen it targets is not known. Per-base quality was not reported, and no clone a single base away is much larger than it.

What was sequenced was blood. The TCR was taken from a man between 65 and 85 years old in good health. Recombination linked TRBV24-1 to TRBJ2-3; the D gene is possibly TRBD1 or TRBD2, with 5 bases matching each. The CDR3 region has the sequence CATSDQHGTGSTDTQYF. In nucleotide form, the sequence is TGTGCCACCAGTGATCAACACGGGACGGGGAGCACAGATACGCAGTATTTT.